The rows below give T cell receptor beta chains drawn from one sample of a study of graft-versus-host responses after intestinal transplantation. Sequenced by immunoSEQ multiplex PCR; TCRdb stores in-frame clones only, minus some. The sample lists about 83,000 clones; approximately 88% were seen once. No antigen has been identified for these receptors. The starting material was unstimulated CD4+ T cells sorted from spleen or lymph node cells, obtained before intestinal transplant. These receptor sequences come from a human donor who received an intestinal transplant. CDR3s include the opening cysteine and the closing phenylalanine or tryptophan. A D gene is named only where the DNA matches it firmly. Clone size, where shown, is once, few, many, or a class for clones that have expanded.

v_gene: TRBV29-1
j_gene: TRBJ1-1
abundance: NA
d_gene: NA
CDR3aa: CSVVTGNTEAFF
CDR3nt: TGCAGCGTTGTGACGGGGAACACTGAAGCTTTCTTT

v_gene: TRBV6-5
j_gene: TRBJ2-7
abundance: NA
d_gene: TRBD2
CDR3aa: CASSSNQGGSREQYF
CDR3nt: TGTGCCAGCAGTTCTAATCAGGGAGGGAGTCGCGAGCAGTACTTC

v_gene: TRBV5-8
j_gene: TRBJ1-2
abundance: few
d_gene: NA
CDR3aa: CASSFRGNYGYTF
CDR3nt: TGTGCCAGCAGCTTTAGGGGGAACTATGGCTACACCTTC

v_gene: TRBV29-1
j_gene: TRBJ1-1
abundance: NA
d_gene: NA
CDR3aa: CSVTVRVGTEAFF
CDR3nt: TGCAGCGTTACTGTCAGGGTCGGCACTGAAGCTTTCTTT

v_gene: TRBV5-1
j_gene: TRBJ2-7
abundance: NA
d_gene: TRBD1
CDR3aa: CASSTDRAYEQYF
CDR3nt: TGCGCCAGCAGCACGGACAGGGCCTACGAGCAGTACTTC

v_gene: TRBV5-1
j_gene: TRBJ2-5
abundance: NA
d_gene: TRBD2
CDR3aa: CASSPGTSDEQYF
CDR3nt: TGCGCCAGCAGCCCCGGGACTAGCGATGAGCAGTACTTC

v_gene: TRBV4-2
j_gene: TRBJ1-2
abundance: NA
d_gene: NA
CDR3aa: CASSQDVGGVYGYTF
CDR3nt: TGTGCCAGCAGCCAAGACGTAGGCGGGGTCTATGGCTACACCTTC

v_gene: TRBV2
j_gene: TRBJ1-5
abundance: once
d_gene: NA
CDR3aa: CASSDPGRLPQHF
CDR3nt: TGTGCCAGCAGCGACCCCGGTCGACTGCCCCAGCATTTT

v_gene: TRBV29-1
j_gene: TRBJ1-1
abundance: NA
d_gene: TRBD1
CDR3aa: CSVLDRGRNTEAFF
CDR3nt: TGCAGCGTCCTGGACAGGGGTAGAAACACTGAAGCTTTCTTT

v_gene: TRBV28
j_gene: TRBJ2-1
abundance: NA
d_gene: TRBD2
CDR3aa: CASRLLAGSYNEQFF
CDR3nt: TGTGCCAGCAGGCTCCTAGCGGGGTCCTACAATGAGCAGTTCTTC

v_gene: TRBV30
j_gene: TRBJ2-5
abundance: NA
d_gene: NA
CDR3aa: CAWTFQETQYF
CDR3nt: TGTGCCTGGACCTTCCAAGAGACCCAGTACTTC

v_gene: TRBV19
j_gene: TRBJ2-3
abundance: NA
d_gene: TRBD2
CDR3aa: CASSMLGGTSGGFADTQYF
CDR3nt: TGTGCCAGTAGTATGTTGGGGGGGACTAGCGGGGGGTTCGCAGATACGCAGTATTTT

v_gene: TRBV7-9
j_gene: TRBJ2-3
abundance: NA
d_gene: NA
CDR3aa: CASSLTGFTDTQYF
CDR3nt: TGTGCCAGCAGCTTAACGGGGTTCACAGATACGCAGTATTTT

v_gene: TRBV6-5
j_gene: TRBJ2-5
abundance: once
d_gene: TRBD2
CDR3aa: CASRLSGGKTQYF
CDR3nt: TGTGCCAGCAGACTTAGCGGGGGAAAGACCCAGTACTTC

v_gene: TRBV5-1
j_gene: TRBJ2-1
abundance: NA
d_gene: TRBD1
CDR3aa: CASSLEDRGYNEQFF
CDR3nt: TGCGCCAGCAGCTTGGAGGACAGGGGATACAATGAGCAGTTCTTC

v_gene: TRBV5-1
j_gene: TRBJ2-5
abundance: NA
d_gene: TRBD1
CDR3aa: CASSRDRDQETQYF
CDR3nt: TGCGCCAGCAGCCGGGACAGGGATCAAGAGACCCAGTACTTC

v_gene: TRBV5-1
j_gene: TRBJ1-3
abundance: NA
d_gene: TRBD1
CDR3aa: CASSQDRVAGNTIYF
CDR3nt: TGCGCCAGCAGCCAAGACAGGGTAGCAGGAAACACCATATATTTT

v_gene: TRBV11-2
j_gene: TRBJ2-7
abundance: NA
d_gene: TRBD2
CDR3aa: CASSPGTYRGGQYF
CDR3nt: TGTGCCAGCAGTCCGGGGACCTACCGCGGGGGGCAGTACTTC

v_gene: TRBV19
j_gene: TRBJ1-5
abundance: once
d_gene: NA
CDR3aa: CASNTRRQPQHF
CDR3nt: TGTGCCAGTAATACCCGTCGGCAGCCCCAGCATTTT

v_gene: TRBV28
j_gene: TRBJ1-4
abundance: NA
d_gene: NA
CDR3aa: CASSLQGRRGEKLFF
CDR3nt: TGTGCCAGCAGTTTACAGGGACGCCGGGGGGAAAAACTGTTTTTT

v_gene: TRBV28
j_gene: TRBJ1-3
abundance: few
d_gene: NA
CDR3aa: CASSFYRVIGNTIYF
CDR3nt: TGTGCCAGCAGTTTTTACAGGGTAATCGGGAACACCATATATTTT

v_gene: TRBV5-6
j_gene: TRBJ1-1
abundance: once
d_gene: NA
CDR3aa: CASSLGRANTEAFF
CDR3nt: TGTGCCAGCAGCTTGGGCAGGGCGAACACTGAAGCTTTCTTT

v_gene: TRBV27
j_gene: TRBJ2-2
abundance: NA
d_gene: NA
CDR3aa: CASSLSGVVTGELFF
CDR3nt: TGTGCCAGCAGCCTCTCCGGGGTAGTGACCGGGGAGCTGTTTTTT

v_gene: TRBV19
j_gene: TRBJ2-7
abundance: NA
d_gene: NA
CDR3aa: CASSIYGGRAYEQYF
CDR3nt: TGTGCCAGTAGTATCTACGGGGGTAGGGCCTACGAGCAGTACTTC

v_gene: TRBV11-2
j_gene: TRBJ2-7
abundance: NA
d_gene: NA
CDR3aa: CASSFQRAYEQYF
CDR3nt: TGTGCCAGCAGCTTTCAACGGGCCTACGAGCAGTACTTC

v_gene: TRBV5-4
j_gene: TRBJ2-4
abundance: once
d_gene: TRBD1
CDR3aa: CASSLYGTGHNIQYF
CDR3nt: TGTGCCAGCAGCTTGTACGGGACAGGGCATAACATTCAGTACTTC

v_gene: TRBV19
j_gene: TRBJ2-1
abundance: NA
d_gene: TRBD1
CDR3aa: CASSSGTGGAYNEQFF
CDR3nt: TGTGCCAGTAGTTCCGGGACAGGGGGCGCCTACAATGAGCAGTTCTTC

v_gene: TRBV5-1
j_gene: TRBJ2-1
abundance: NA
d_gene: TRBD2
CDR3aa: CASSFAGGRNEQFF
CDR3nt: TGCGCCAGCAGCTTTGCGGGGGGGCGGAATGAGCAGTTCTTC

v_gene: TRBV11-3
j_gene: TRBJ2-7
abundance: NA
d_gene: TRBD1
CDR3aa: CASSSLPGQEQYF
CDR3nt: TGTGCCAGCAGCTCACTCCCGGGACAGGAACAGTACTTC

v_gene: TRBV2
j_gene: TRBJ2-7
abundance: NA
d_gene: TRBD1
CDR3aa: CASSGTGGYEQYF
CDR3nt: TGTGCCAGCAGTGGGACAGGGGGCTACGAGCAGTACTTC

v_gene: TRBV5-1
j_gene: TRBJ2-1
abundance: NA
d_gene: TRBD1
CDR3aa: CASSLAGRGLGGGNNEQFF
CDR3nt: TGCGCCAGCAGCTTGGCTGGCAGGGGGCTGGGGGGCGGCAACAATGAGCAGTTCTTC

v_gene: TRBV6-5
j_gene: TRBJ1-4
abundance: NA
d_gene: NA
CDR3aa: CASRPLISNEKLFF
CDR3nt: TGTGCCAGCCGCCCATTGATCAGTAATGAAAAACTGTTTTTT

v_gene: TRBV30
j_gene: TRBJ2-5
abundance: NA
d_gene: TRBD2
CDR3aa: CAWSPTSGTSFQETQYF
CDR3nt: TGTGCCTGGAGCCCAACCTCCGGGACTAGCTTCCAAGAGACCCAGTACTTC

v_gene: TRBV5-5
j_gene: TRBJ1-2
abundance: NA
d_gene: NA
CDR3aa: CASSLGNTGRYGYTF
CDR3nt: TGTGCCAGCAGCTTGGGCAACACAGGGCGGTATGGCTACACCTTC

v_gene: TRBV10-1
j_gene: TRBJ2-1
abundance: NA
d_gene: TRBD2
CDR3aa: CASSDISSGPYNEQFF
CDR3nt: TGCGCCAGCAGTGATATATCTAGCGGGCCGTACAATGAGCAGTTCTTC

v_gene: TRBV9
j_gene: TRBJ1-2
abundance: NA
d_gene: TRBD1
CDR3aa: CASSLGQGNYGYTF
CDR3nt: TGTGCCAGCAGCCTGGGACAGGGGAACTATGGCTACACCTTC

v_gene: TRBV2
j_gene: TRBJ2-7
abundance: NA
d_gene: NA
CDR3aa: CASSVTTYEQYF
CDR3nt: TGTGCCAGCAGTGTGACTACCTACGAGCAGTACTTC

v_gene: TRBV29-1
j_gene: TRBJ2-1
abundance: NA
d_gene: NA
CDR3aa: CSVEGGPPSYNEQFF
CDR3nt: TGCAGCGTTGAAGGAGGGCCCCCATCCTACAATGAGCAGTTCTTC

v_gene: TRBV11-2
j_gene: TRBJ2-5
abundance: NA
d_gene: TRBD1
CDR3aa: CASSPDRVETQYF
CDR3nt: TGTGCCAGCAGCCCAGACAGGGTAGAGACCCAGTACTTC

v_gene: TRBV6-6
j_gene: TRBJ1-2
abundance: NA
d_gene: NA
CDR3aa: CASSQTPNYGYTF
CDR3nt: TGTGCCAGCAGCCAGACACCTAACTATGGCTACACCTTC

v_gene: TRBV7-6
j_gene: TRBJ2-3
abundance: NA
d_gene: TRBD1
CDR3aa: CASSLGQGITDTQYF
CDR3nt: TGTGCCAGCAGCCTTGGACAGGGTATCACAGATACGCAGTATTTT

v_gene: TRBV5-1
j_gene: TRBJ1-1
abundance: once
d_gene: NA
CDR3aa: CASSPGGPDTEAFF
CDR3nt: TGCGCCAGCAGCCCGGGGGGGCCGGACACTGAAGCTTTCTTT

v_gene: TRBV7-3
j_gene: TRBJ1-1
abundance: NA
d_gene: NA
CDR3aa: CASSLISNTEAFF
CDR3nt: TGTGCCAGCAGCTTAATCTCGAACACTGAAGCTTTCTTT

v_gene: TRBV6-5
j_gene: TRBJ1-5
abundance: NA
d_gene: TRBD1
CDR3aa: CASSSTQGASNQPQHF
CDR3nt: TGTGCCAGCAGTTCCACTCAGGGGGCGAGCAATCAGCCCCAGCATTTT

v_gene: TRBV6-5
j_gene: TRBJ2-7
abundance: NA
d_gene: NA
CDR3aa: CASRGGDGYEQYF
CDR3nt: TGTGCCAGCAGAGGGGGAGACGGTTACGAGCAGTACTTC

v_gene: TRBV5-1
j_gene: TRBJ2-1
abundance: NA
d_gene: TRBD2
CDR3aa: CASSPRLAGNNEQFF
CDR3nt: TGCGCCAGCAGCCCCAGACTAGCGGGCAACAATGAGCAGTTCTTC

v_gene: TRBV11-1
j_gene: TRBJ1-2
abundance: once
d_gene: NA
CDR3aa: CASSSRTASGYTF
CDR3nt: TGTGCCAGCAGCTCCCGGACAGCCTCTGGCTACACCTTC

v_gene: TRBV27
j_gene: TRBJ2-7
abundance: NA
d_gene: TRBD2
CDR3aa: CASSSPGLAGETYEQYF
CDR3nt: TGTGCCAGCAGTTCTCCGGGACTAGCGGGAGAAACCTACGAGCAGTACTTC

v_gene: TRBV5-6
j_gene: TRBJ2-4
abundance: NA
d_gene: NA
CDR3aa: CASSFLKAENIQYF
CDR3nt: TGTGCCAGCAGCTTCTTAAAAGCGGAGAACATTCAGTACTTC

v_gene: TRBV19
j_gene: TRBJ2-2
abundance: few
d_gene: NA
CDR3aa: CASSRSSLTGELFF
CDR3nt: TGTGCCAGTAGTCGTTCGAGTCTCACCGGGGAGCTGTTTTTT

v_gene: TRBV5-6
j_gene: TRBJ2-7
abundance: NA
d_gene: TRBD2
CDR3aa: CASISGPGGGEQYF
CDR3nt: TGTGCCAGCATCTCTGGACCGGGAGGAGGCGAGCAGTACTTC

v_gene: TRBV9
j_gene: TRBJ1-1
abundance: once
d_gene: NA
CDR3aa: CASSGYGGLDAEAFF
CDR3nt: TGTGCCAGCAGCGGATACGGAGGCCTGGACGCTGAAGCTTTCTTT

v_gene: TRBV30
j_gene: TRBJ2-3
abundance: NA
d_gene: NA
CDR3aa: CAWSEGGAGTDTQYF
CDR3nt: TGTGCCTGGAGCGAGGGGGGGGCTGGCACAGATACGCAGTATTTT

v_gene: TRBV6-1
j_gene: TRBJ1-4
abundance: NA
d_gene: NA
CDR3aa: CASLGDTINEKLFF
CDR3nt: TGTGCCAGCTTAGGGGACACCATTAATGAAAAACTGTTTTTT

v_gene: TRBV27
j_gene: TRBJ1-2
abundance: once
d_gene: NA
CDR3aa: CASSLYGRLGYGYTF
CDR3nt: TGTGCCAGCAGTTTATATGGGAGGCTAGGCTATGGCTACACCTTC

v_gene: TRBV28
j_gene: TRBJ1-1
abundance: once
d_gene: TRBD1
CDR3aa: CASTQQGSTEAFF
CDR3nt: TGTGCCAGCACACAACAGGGGTCCACTGAAGCTTTCTTT

v_gene: TRBV14
j_gene: TRBJ1-3
abundance: few
d_gene: NA
CDR3aa: CASSQGTGGNTIYF
CDR3nt: TGTGCCAGCAGCCAAGGGACGGGGGGAAACACCATATATTTT

v_gene: TRBV18
j_gene: TRBJ1-1
abundance: NA
d_gene: NA
CDR3aa: CASSPPNRVISEAFF
CDR3nt: TGTGCCAGCTCACCACCGAACAGGGTCATAAGTGAAGCTTTCTTT

v_gene: TRBV5-6
j_gene: TRBJ2-7
abundance: NA
d_gene: NA
CDR3aa: CASSLLGPGGYEQYF
CDR3nt: TGTGCCAGCAGCTTGTTGGGACCCGGGGGCTACGAGCAGTACTTC

v_gene: TRBV14
j_gene: TRBJ2-5
abundance: once
d_gene: TRBD1
CDR3aa: CASSQVGTGGRETQYF
CDR3nt: TGTGCCAGCAGCCAAGTCGGAACAGGGGGAAGGGAGACCCAGTACTTC